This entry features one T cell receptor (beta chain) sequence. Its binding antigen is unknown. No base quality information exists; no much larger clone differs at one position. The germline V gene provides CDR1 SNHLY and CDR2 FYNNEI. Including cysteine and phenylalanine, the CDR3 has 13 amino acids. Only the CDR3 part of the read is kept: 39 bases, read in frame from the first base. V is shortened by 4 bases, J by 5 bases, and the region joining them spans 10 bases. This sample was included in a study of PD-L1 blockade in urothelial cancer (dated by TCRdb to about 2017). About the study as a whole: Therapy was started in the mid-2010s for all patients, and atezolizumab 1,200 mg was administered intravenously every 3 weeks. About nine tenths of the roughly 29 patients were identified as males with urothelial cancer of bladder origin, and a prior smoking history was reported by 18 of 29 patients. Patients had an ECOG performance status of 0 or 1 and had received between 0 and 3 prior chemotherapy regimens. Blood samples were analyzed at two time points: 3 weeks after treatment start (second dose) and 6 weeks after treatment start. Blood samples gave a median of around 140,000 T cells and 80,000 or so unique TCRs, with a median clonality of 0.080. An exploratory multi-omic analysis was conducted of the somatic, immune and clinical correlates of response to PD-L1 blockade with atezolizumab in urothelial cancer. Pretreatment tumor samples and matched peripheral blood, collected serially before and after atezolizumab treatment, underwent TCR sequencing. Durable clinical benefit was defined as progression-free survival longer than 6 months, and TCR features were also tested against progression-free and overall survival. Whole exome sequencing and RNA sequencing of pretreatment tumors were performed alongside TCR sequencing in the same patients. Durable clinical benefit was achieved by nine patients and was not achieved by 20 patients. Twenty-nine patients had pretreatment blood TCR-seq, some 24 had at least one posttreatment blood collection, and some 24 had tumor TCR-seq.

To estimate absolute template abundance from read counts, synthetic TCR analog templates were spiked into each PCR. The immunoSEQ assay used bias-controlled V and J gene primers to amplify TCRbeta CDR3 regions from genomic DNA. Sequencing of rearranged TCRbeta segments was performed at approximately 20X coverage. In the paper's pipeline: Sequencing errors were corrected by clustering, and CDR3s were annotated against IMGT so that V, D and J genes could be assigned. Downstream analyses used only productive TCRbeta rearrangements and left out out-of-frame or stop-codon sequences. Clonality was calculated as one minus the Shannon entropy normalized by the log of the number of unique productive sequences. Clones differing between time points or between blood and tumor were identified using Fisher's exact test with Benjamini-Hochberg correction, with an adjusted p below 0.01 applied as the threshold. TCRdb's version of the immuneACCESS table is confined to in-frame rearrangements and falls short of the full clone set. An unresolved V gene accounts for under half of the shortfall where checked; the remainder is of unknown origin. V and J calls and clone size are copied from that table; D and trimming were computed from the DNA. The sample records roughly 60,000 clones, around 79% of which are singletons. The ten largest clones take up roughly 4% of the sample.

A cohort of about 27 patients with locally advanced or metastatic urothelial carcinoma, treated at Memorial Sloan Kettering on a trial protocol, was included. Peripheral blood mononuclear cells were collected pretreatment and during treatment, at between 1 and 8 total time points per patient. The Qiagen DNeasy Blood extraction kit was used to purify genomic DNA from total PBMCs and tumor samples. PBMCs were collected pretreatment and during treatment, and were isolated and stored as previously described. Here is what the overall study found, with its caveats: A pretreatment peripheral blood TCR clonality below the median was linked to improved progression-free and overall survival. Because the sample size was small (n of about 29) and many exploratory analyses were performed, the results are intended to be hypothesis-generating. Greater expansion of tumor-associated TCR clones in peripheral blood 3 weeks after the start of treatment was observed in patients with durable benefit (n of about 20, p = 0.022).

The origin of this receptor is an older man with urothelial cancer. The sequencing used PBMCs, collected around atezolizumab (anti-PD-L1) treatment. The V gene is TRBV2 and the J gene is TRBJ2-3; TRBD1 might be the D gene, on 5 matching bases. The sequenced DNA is TGTGCCAGCAGTGGACAGACGGGAGATACGCAGTATTTT. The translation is CASSGQTGDTQYF.